Listed below are T cell receptor beta chains from one sample, sequenced in a study of T-cell memory formation after mild COVID-19. TCRdb itself ran the 5' RACE reads through MiXCR, one entry per CDR3 protein. The sample has 550,000 to 650,000 distinct CDR3 sequences, roughly 17% seen once. Sequenced input: PBMCs or a T cell subset sorted from them (not recorded which). The origin of the receptors is an adult woman who had mild COVID-19 (a few samples of this study predate the infection). Cell type and time point are not known. Both conserved end residues are part of each CDR3. D genes are given only for firm matches. Only some rows state a clone size, as once, few, many or a class for expanded clones.

few | TRBJ2-1 | TRBV20-1 | TRBD1 | CSATTGTGFYNEQFF | TGCAGTGCCACGACCGGGACAGGGTTTTATAATGAGCAGTTCTTC
many | TRBJ2-7 | TRBV5-1 | . | CASSLVGVEQYF | TGCGCCAGCAGCTTGGTAGGGGTCGAGCAGTACTTC
few | TRBJ2-7 | TRBV4-2 | . | CASSRGTVDTYEQYF | TGTGCCAGCAGCCGGGGGACTGTCGATACCTACGAGCAGTACTTC
. | TRBJ2-3 | TRBV24-1 | . | CATSDLTRSGDTQYF | TGTGCCACCAGTGATTTAACCAGGTCGGGAGATACGCAGTATTTT
once | TRBJ1-2 | TRBV16 | . | CASSQSLVSNYGYTF | TGTGCCAGCAGCCAATCGCTGGTATCCAACTATGGCTACACCTTC
. | TRBJ1-1 | TRBV5-1 | . | CASSPGGGRTEAFF | TGCGCCAGCAGCCCTGGGGGGGGCCGCACTGAAGCTTTCTTT
. | TRBJ2-1 | TRBV6-1 | . | CASADVPGHYNEQFF | TGTGCCAGCGCCGATGTCCCGGGACACTATAATGAGCAGTTCTTC
few | TRBJ2-1 | TRBV5-1 | TRBD2 | CASSPGSGGYYNEQFF | TGCGCCAGCAGCCCCGGTAGCGGGGGGTACTACAATGAGCAGTTCTTC
few | TRBJ2-2 | TRBV4-3 | TRBD2 | CASSQSLTGRITGELFF | TGCGCCAGCAGCCAATCACTGACCGGGAGGATCACCGGGGAGCTGTTTTTT
few | TRBJ1-1 | TRBV9 | . | CASSQDRQNTEAFF | TGTGCCAGCAGCCAGGACAGACAGAACACTGAAGCTTTCTTT
. | TRBJ2-7 | TRBV7-8 | . | CASSLGGHSEQYF | TGTGCCAGCAGCTTAGGAGGGCATTCCGAGCAGTACTTC
few | TRBJ2-7 | TRBV29-1 | TRBD1 | CSVESRQGLYEQYF | TGCAGCGTTGAGAGCCGACAGGGTTTATACGAGCAGTACTTC
many | TRBJ2-7 | TRBV20-1 | TRBD1 | CSARDRGYEQYF | TGCAGCGCCCGGGACAGGGGCTACGAGCAGTACTTC
few | TRBJ2-1 | TRBV20-1 | TRBD1 | CSANSGTGGAYNEQFF | TGCAGTGCTAACTCCGGGACAGGAGGGGCATACAATGAGCAGTTCTTC